One sample yielded the 25 T cell receptor beta chains listed below, sequenced in a study of cytomegalovirus exposure and HLA in healthy donors. Some clones are missing from TCRdb's copy, which holds only in-frame ones; the method was immunoSEQ multiplex PCR. Among 70,000 or so clones listed, 94% were seen once. Sequences were obtained from PBMCs. These receptors all stem from a young man in good health and CMV-seropositive.

The chain employs TRBV5-1 and TRBJ2-5, with a tentative D call TRBD1 (6 bases). The V and J ends lost 2 bases and 1 base respectively, with 12 bases between them. The CDR3 consists of 15 residues. Germline-derived CDR1 and CDR2 are SGHRS and YFSETQ. CDR3 region: CASSFGTQLQETQYF. DNA for the CDR3: TGCGCCAGCAGCTTCGGGACACAGCTCCAAGAGACCCAGTACTTC.

This clone was seen just once. This CDR3 is CASLRDWNTGELFF. In DNA form, the CDR3 reads TGTGCCAGCCTTCGGGACTGGAACACCGGGGAGCTGTTTTTT. The chain links TRBV6-6 to TRBJ2-2; tentative D call: TRBD2 (6 bases). CDR1 MNHNY and CDR2 SVGAGI come from the germline V gene (reference sequence). The CDR3 loop spans 14 amino acids. V was shortened by 8 bases and J by 1 base, with 11 bases between the two germline ends.

The CDR3 here is CASSNGGHTEAFF. As DNA, the CDR3 is TGTGCCAGCAGTAATGGAGGCCACACTGAAGCTTTCTTT. The genes are TRBV6-1 and TRBJ1-1; D uncertain. Trimming took off 5 bases at V and 3 bases at J, with 10 bases between the two ends. This CDR3 contains 13 residues. CDR1 MNHNS and CDR2 SASEGT come from the germline V gene.

The J gene is TRBJ2-1, the V gene TRBV5-6; tentative D call: TRBD1 (6 bases). The V and J ends lost 6 bases and 7 bases respectively, with 20 bases between them. The CDR3 contains 15 residues. Germline V gene data show CDR1 as SGHDT and CDR2 as YYEEEE. The CDR3 here is CASTVTDSARNEQFF. The CDR3 nucleotides read TGTGCCAGCACCGTAACGGACAGTGCGAGGAATGAGCAGTTCTTC.

The rearrangement uses TRBV27 and TRBJ2-7; D perhaps matches TRBD1 (5 bases). The germline V and J ends were trimmed by 3 bases and 2 bases, with 8 bases remaining between them. Germline assignment: CDR1 MNHEY and CDR2 SMNVEV (reference sequence). The CDR3 is made up of 13 amino acids. The CDR3 DNA sequence: TGTGCCAGCAGTTTCGACAGCACCTACGAGCAGTACTTC. It specifies CASSFDSTYEQYF.

V and J are TRBV5-1 and TRBJ1-2; D remains unclear. Germline assignment: CDR1 SGHRS and CDR2 YFSETQ. Trimming removed 1 base from V and 4 bases from J, with 14 bases in between. The length of the CDR3 is 15 residues. The chain's CDR3 is CASSLSNTPFYGYTF. The CDR3 coding sequence is TGCGCCAGCAGCTTGTCAAACACCCCTTTCTATGGCTACACCTTC.

This clone was counted a single time. J is TRBJ1-5 and V is TRBV28; 8 nucleotides align to TRBD1. J lost 8 bases, V lost 5 bases, and 5 bases had no gene match. In germline, CDR1 is MDHEN, CDR2 SYDVKM. This CDR3 is built from 13 residues. CDR3 DNA: TGTGCCAGCAGTCGACAGGGGCCGGAGCCCCAGCATTTT. Translation: CASSRQGPEPQHF.

V and J are TRBV5-8 and TRBJ2-7; D possibly corresponds to TRBD1 (5 bases). Germline-derived CDR1 and CDR2 are SGHTS and YDEGEE. V lost 6 bases and J lost 4, with 11 bases in between. This CDR3 spans 12 amino acids. The CDR3 loop reads CASTMDKYEQYF. Written as DNA, the CDR3 is TGTGCCAGCACTATGGACAAATACGAGCAGTACTTC. The entire variable domain, with the rest obtained from reference TRBV5-8 and TRBJ2-7, is as follows: EAGVTQSPTHLIKTRGQQATLRCSPISGHTSVYWYQQALGLGLQFLLWYDEGEERNRGNFPPRFSGRQFPNYSSELNVNALELEDSALYLCASTMDKYEQYFGPGTRLTVT.

V usage is TRBV5-1 and J usage is TRBJ1-1; a weak D match, TRBD1 (6 bases). The CDR3 contains 14 residues. Germline CDR1 and CDR2: SGHRS and YFSETQ. V shed 2 bases and J shed 2 bases, with 10 bases lying between them. The CDR3 is CASSFNRVNTEAFF. The CDR3 DNA reads as TGCGCCAGCAGCTTCAACAGGGTAAACACTGAAGCTTTCTTT.

This rearrangement joins TRBV18 to TRBJ2-7, with a possible D match to TRBD1 (6 bases). Per germline, CDR1 KGHSH and CDR2 LQKENI. V lost 0 bases to trimming and J lost 0 bases, with 12 bases between them. The CDR3 has 16 residues. The DNA for the CDR3 is TGTGCCAGCTCACCACCAAATACAGGGACCTCCTACGAGCAGTACTTC. Its translation: CASSPPNTGTSYEQYF. Full variable domain (outside the CDR3, taken from reference TRBV18 and TRBJ2-7): NAGVMQNPRHLVRRRGQEARLRCSPMKGHSHVYWYRQLPEEGLKFMVYLQKENIIDESGMPKERFSAEFPKEGPSILRIQQVVRGDSAAYFCASSPPNTGTSYEQYFGPGTRLTVT.

V is TRBV19 and J is TRBJ1-1; the D gene is possibly TRBD1 (5 bases). Germline V gene sequence: CDR1 LNHDA, CDR2 SQIVND (reference sequence). With 6 bases removed from V and 6 bases from J, the gap between germline ends came to 14 bases. The length of the CDR3 is 13 residues. The CDR3 nucleotides are TGTGCCAGTAGAAGCTGGGGGGAGTCTGAAGCTTTCTTT. Its translation: CASRSWGESEAFF.

V gene TRBV9 combines with J gene TRBJ1-5; D might be TRBD1 (6 bases). V was pared by 0 bases and J by 3 bases, with 10 bases between. The CDR3 contains 15 residues. Germline V gene data show CDR1 as SGDLS and CDR2 as YYNGEE. In DNA, the CDR3 is TGTGCCAGCAGCGTAGCAGGGGATGACAATCAGCCCCAGCATTTT. This encodes CASSVAGDDNQPQHF. The entire variable domain, with the rest obtained from reference TRBV9 and TRBJ1-5, is as follows: DSGVTQTPKHLITATGQRVTLRCSPRSGDLSVYWYQQSLDQGLQFLIQYYNGEERAKGNILERFSAQQFPDLHSELNLSSLELGDSALYFCASSVAGDDNQPQHFGDGTRLSIL.

The V call is TRBV10-1, the J call TRBJ2-1; TRBD2 agrees at 13 bases. V gave up 6 bases and J gave up 14 bases; unmatched junction bases: 7. The CDR3 covers 13 residues. Germline V gives CDR1 WNHNN, CDR2 SYGVQD (reference sequence). CDR3 sequence (DNA): TGCGCCAGCAGCTTAACTAGCGGGAGGGCCGAGTTCTTC. Its translation: CASSLTSGRAEFF.

The rearrangement links TRBV2 to TRBJ1-1; 9 positions match TRBD1. Trimming cost V 7 bases and J 2 bases; bases outside gene matches: 5. CDR1 SNHLY and CDR2 FYNNEI come from the germline V gene. This CDR3 has 14 amino acids. The chain's CDR3 is CASTKQGANTEAFF. The CDR3 coding sequence is TGTGCCAGCACCAAACAGGGGGCCAACACTGAAGCTTTCTTT.

The chain employs TRBV5-1 and TRBJ2-5, with TRBD1 as a possible D gene (5 bases). This CDR3 region has 15 residues. The V gene's germline CDR1 is SGHRS and CDR2 YFSETQ. V shed 4 bases and J shed 3 bases, with 16 bases lying between them. The CDR3 bases are TGCGCCAGCAGCCAGCCTCAAGGGGCGAAAGAGACCCAGTACTTC. Translation: CASSQPQGAKETQYF.

This chain links TRBV5-4 with TRBJ2-7; 8 bases are a match to TRBD2. The V gene's germline CDR1 is SGHNT and CDR2 YYREEE (reference sequence). The CDR3 contains 16 residues. V lost 0 bases and J lost 5; bases outside the gene matches: 10. The CDR3 DNA follows: TGTGCCAGCAGCTTGGCCGGGGTAGCGGGGTCCCACGAGCAGTACTTC. Translating gives CASSLAGVAGSHEQYF.

The chain is built from TRBV7-9 and TRBJ2-7, with TRBD2 matching 7 bases. This CDR3 is 14 amino acids long. V lost 5 bases and J lost 2; bases outside the gene matches: 6. Germline lookup yields CDR1 SEHNR and CDR2 FQNEAQ (reference sequence). DNA of the CDR3: TGTGCCAGCAGCGAGACTAGCCCGACCTACGAGCAGTACTTC. Translation: CASSETSPTYEQYF.

The chain joins TRBV28 to TRBJ2-6, with D unresolved. This CDR3 contains 15 residues. Trimming shortened V by 5 bases and J by 1 base, and 9 bases separated the two germline ends. From germline, CDR1 is MDHEN and CDR2 SYDVKM. CDR3 nucleotides: TGTGCCAGCAGTAAGGAGTTGTCTGGGGCCAACGTCCTGACTTTC. Translation gives CASSKELSGANVLTF.

This chain joins TRBV30 and TRBJ2-3; unclear D gene. The CDR3 totals 11 residues. CDR1 GTSNPN and CDR2 SVGIG come from the germline V gene (reference sequence). V was pared by 0 bases and J by 6 bases, with 4 bases between. The CDR3 sequence is CAWSVGDTQYF. Here the CDR3 DNA reads TGTGCCTGGAGTGTCGGGGATACGCAGTATTTT.

The CDR3 spells CASSATGAGANVLTF. The DNA for the CDR3 is TGTGCCAGCAGTGCTACAGGGGCCGGGGCCAACGTCCTGACTTTC. The chain has TRBV6-1 and TRBJ2-6; 7 bases are shared with TRBD1. CDR3 size: 15 residues. V was clipped by 4 bases and J by 4 bases; unmatched bases: 4. Germline values: CDR1 MNHNS, CDR2 SASEGT.

The chain has TRBV28 and TRBJ1-2; 8 nucleotides agree with TRBD1. The CDR3 length is 12 residues. V dropped 5 bases and J dropped 8; count of bases not matched to a gene: 4. The germline gives CDR1 MDHEN, CDR2 SYDVKM. The CDR3 sequence: CASSQRQGGYTF. The CDR3 DNA follows: TGTGCCAGCAGTCAGCGACAGGGGGGCTACACCTTC.

This chain joins TRBV15 and TRBJ2-4; TRBD1 matches 8 bases. In germline, CDR1 is LNHNV, CDR2 YYDKDF (reference sequence). The CDR3 loop spans 15 amino acids. The V and J ends lost 2 bases and 2 bases, in that order; junction bases with no gene match: 2. The CDR3 protein is CATSRTGGTKNIQYF. For the CDR3, the DNA is TGTGCCACCAGCAGAACAGGGGGAACCAAAAACATTCAGTACTTC.

The chain employs TRBV6-1 and TRBJ2-1; TRBD1 agrees at 11 bases. The CDR3 has 15 amino acids. The trim removed 7 bases at V and 9 bases at J, leaving 11 bases unmatched. Germline-derived CDR1 and CDR2 are MNHNS and SASEGT. The CDR3 DNA reads as TGTGCCAGCACTGCGGACAGGGGGCAGGTAGGTGAGCAGTTCTTC. Its translation: CASTADRGQVGEQFF.

The V call is TRBV19, the J call TRBJ1-2, with 12 bases lining up with TRBD1. This CDR3 is 15 amino acids long. Losses at the gene ends were 5 bases for V and 8 bases for J; bases not matched to a gene: 9. Germline V gene data show CDR1 as LNHDA and CDR2 as SQIVND (reference sequence). CDR3 sequence (DNA): TGTGCCAGTAGTTCTCCGGGACAGGGGGCGCCCGGCTACACCTTC. Amino acids: CASSSPGQGAPGYTF.

The chain has TRBV11-2 and TRBJ2-2, with TRBD2 matching over 8 bases. The germline V gene encodes CDR1 SGHAT and CDR2 FQNNGV. The CDR3 loop spans 17 amino acids. V lost 5 bases, J lost 1 base, and 9 bases stayed unmatched. The CDR3 protein is CASSRASGRGNTGELFF. The CDR3 coding sequence is TGTGCCAGCAGCCGCGCTAGCGGGCGAGGGAACACCGGGGAGCTGTTTTTT.